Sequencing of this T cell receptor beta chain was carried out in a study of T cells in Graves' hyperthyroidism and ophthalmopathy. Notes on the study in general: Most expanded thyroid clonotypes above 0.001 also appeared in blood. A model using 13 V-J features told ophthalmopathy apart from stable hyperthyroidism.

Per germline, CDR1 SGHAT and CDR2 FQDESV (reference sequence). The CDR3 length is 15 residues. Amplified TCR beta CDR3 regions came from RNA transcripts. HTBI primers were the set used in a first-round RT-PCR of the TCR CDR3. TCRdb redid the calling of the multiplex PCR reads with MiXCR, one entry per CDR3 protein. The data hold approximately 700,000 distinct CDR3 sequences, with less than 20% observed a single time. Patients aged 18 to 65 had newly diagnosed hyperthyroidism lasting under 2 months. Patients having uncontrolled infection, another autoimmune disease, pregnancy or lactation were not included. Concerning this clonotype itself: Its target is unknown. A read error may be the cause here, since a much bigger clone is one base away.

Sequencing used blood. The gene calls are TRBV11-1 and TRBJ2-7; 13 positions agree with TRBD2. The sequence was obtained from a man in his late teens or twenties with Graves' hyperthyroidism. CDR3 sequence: CASSGLAGVSCEQYF. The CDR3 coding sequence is TGTGCCAGCAGCGGACTAGCGGGAGTATCCTGCGAGCAGTACTTC. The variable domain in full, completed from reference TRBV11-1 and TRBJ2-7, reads EAEVAQSPRYKITEKSQAVAFWCDPISGHATLYWYRQILGQGPELLVQFQDESVVDDSQLPKDRFSAERLKGVDSTLKIQPAELGDSAMYLCASSGLAGVSCEQYFGPGTRLTVT.